Listed below are T cell receptor beta chains from one sample, sequenced in a study of CD8+CD57+ T cells in acquired aplastic anemia. Using its own MiXCR run on the reads, TCRdb lists one record per CDR3 protein. This table has around 190,000 distinct CDR3 sequences, about 44% appearing once. Specimen: sorted CD4+, CD8+, or CD8+CD57+ T cells (not recorded which) from PBMCs. The receptors here all came from a human donor with aplastic anemia. Both conserved end residues are part of each CDR3. D genes are given only for firm matches. Clone size appears in some rows only: once, few, many, or a class for an expanded clone.

abundance	j_gene	v_gene	d_gene	CDR3aa	CDR3nt
few	TRBJ2-1	TRBV19	.	CASSQGNEQFF	TGTGCCAGTAGTCAGGGGAATGAGCAGTTCTTC
.	TRBJ1-1	TRBV6-1	.	CASSAGSGAEAFF	TGTGCCAGCAGCGCAGGGAGTGGCGCTGAAGCTTTCTTT
many	TRBJ2-5	TRBV5-4	.	CASSLQGGETQYF	TGTGCCAGCAGCTTACAGGGCGGGGAGACCCAGTACTTC
.	TRBJ2-5	TRBV29-1	.	CSVDGGERNLQETQYF	TGCAGCGTTGATGGTGGAGAGCGTAATTTGCAAGAGACCCAGTACTTC
many	TRBJ2-3	TRBV10-1	.	CASSGQPGSGYSTDTQYF	TGCGCCAGCAGTGGACAGCCAGGAAGCGGTTATAGCACAGATACGCAGTATTTT
many	TRBJ1-5	TRBV5-1	.	CASSLGVGNQPQHF	TGTGCCAGCAGCTTAGGGGTCGGCAATCAGCCCCAGCATTTT
many	TRBJ2-3	TRBV20-1	.	CSARDAQYRAGTDTQYF	TGCAGTGCTAGAGATGCCCAATACAGGGCCGGTACAGATACGCAGTATTTT
.	TRBJ2-1	TRBV11-1	TRBD2	CASSTSGGAVNEQFF	TGTGCCAGCAGCACTAGCGGGGGGGCTGTTAATGAGCAGTTCTTC
.	TRBJ2-3	TRBV10-3	TRBD2	CAISNLLAGGEDTQYF	TGTGCCATCAGTAACCTCCTAGCGGGGGGCGAGGATACGCAGTATTTT
.	TRBJ1-5	TRBV24-1	TRBD1	CATRFGQGGSNQPQHF	TGTGCCACCCGTTTTGGACAGGGGGGAAGCAATCAGCCCCAGCATTTT
.	TRBJ2-5	TRBV9	TRBD2	CASSVGLAGHQGTQYF	TGTGCCAGCAGCGTAGGGCTAGCGGGCCATCAAGGGACCCAGTACTTC
many	TRBJ2-3	TRBV7-6	TRBD1	CASSRWDRGNVGTQYF	TGTGCCAGCAGCCGCTGGGACAGGGGCAATGTTGGTACGCAGTATTTT
once	TRBJ1-2	TRBV29-1	TRBD1	CSVGGSWGQGSDGYTF	TGCAGCGTTGGAGGATCGTGGGGACAGGGCTCGGATGGCTACACCTTC
.	TRBJ2-1	TRBV20-1	TRBD2	CSLGGGSYNEQFF	TGCAGTCTGGGCGGGGGCTCCTACAATGAGCAGTTCTTC
.	TRBJ2-3	TRBV11-1	.	CASSLAQGRLDTQYF	TGTGCCAGCAGCTTAGCGCAGGGGCGCTTGGATACGCAGTATTTT
.	TRBJ2-7	TRBV9	.	CASSAGDLGEQYF	TGTGCCAGCAGCGCGGGGGACCTTGGGGAGCAGTACTTC
few	TRBJ2-7	TRBV19	TRBD1	CANTPGTGNLEQYF	TGCGCCAATACCCCCGGGACAGGGAATCTAGAGCAGTACTTC
few	TRBJ2-1	TRBV10-3	TRBD1	CAIRTTGGDEQFF	TGTGCCATCAGGACTACAGGGGGCGATGAGCAGTTCTTC
many	TRBJ2-6	TRBV19	.	CASRMRPGANVLTF	TGTGCCAGTCGCATGAGGCCTGGGGCCAACGTCCTGACTTTC
few	TRBJ2-7	TRBV7-2	.	CASSPARGGLSYEQYF	TGTGCCAGCAGCCCAGCGAGGGGGGGATTATCCTACGAGCAGTACTTC
many	TRBJ2-2	TRBV24-1	TRBD1	CATSDWDRGVSGELFF	TGTGCCACCAGTGATTGGGACAGGGGGGTGTCCGGGGAGCTGTTTTTT
.	TRBJ2-6	TRBV20-1	.	CSARGASGANVLTF	TGCAGTGCTAGGGGAGCCTCTGGGGCCAACGTCCTGACTTTC
few	TRBJ2-3	TRBV24-1	.	CATSDGSRSTDTQYF	TGTGCCACCAGTGATGGTAGCAGAAGCACAGATACGCAGTATTTT
few	TRBJ1-2	TRBV24-1	.	CATSDRYGYTF	TGTGCCACCAGTGATCGTTATGGCTACACCTTC
many	TRBJ2-3	TRBV9	TRBD2	CASSRAGPTDTQYF	TGTGCCAGCAGTAGAGCGGGGCCCACAGATACGCAGTATTTT
.	TRBJ2-7	TRBV24-1	.	CATSSGYEQYF	TGTGCCACCAGCTCAGGGTACGAGCAGTACTTC
.	TRBJ2-1	TRBV5-6	TRBD2	CASSPGLAGVNEQFF	TGTGCCAGCAGCCCCGGACTAGCGGGGGTCAATGAGCAGTTCTTC
few	TRBJ1-1	TRBV27	.	CASSLPLARDTEAFF	TGTGCCAGCAGTTTACCCCTCGCGAGGGACACTGAAGCTTTCTTT
many	TRBJ1-2	TRBV20-1	TRBD1	CSARDITRGLYGYTF	TGCAGTGCTAGAGATATAACCAGGGGGCTGTATGGCTACACCTTC
once	TRBJ1-5	TRBV20-1	.	CSARDVNQPQHF	TGCAGTGCTAGAGACGTGAATCAGCCCCAGCATTTT
many	TRBJ2-4	TRBV19	.	CASSGLRVAKNIQYF	TGTGCCAGTAGTGGTCTCAGGGTAGCCAAAAACATTCAGTACTTC
few	TRBJ2-3	TRBV2	.	CASSQPKRGARGSDTQYF	TGTGCCAGCAGTCAACCGAAGCGCGGGGCCCGAGGCTCAGATACGCAGTATTTT
many	TRBJ2-3	TRBV15	.	CATSRDKGLSTDTQYF	TGTGCCACCAGCAGAGATAAGGGGCTTAGCACAGATACGCAGTATTTT
.	TRBJ2-5	TRBV9	TRBD2	CASSHSGQETQYF	TGTGCCAGCAGCCATAGCGGGCAAGAGACCCAGTACTTC
.	TRBJ2-7	TRBV2	.	CASSNRGYEQYF	TGTGCCAGCAGTAACCGGGGGTACGAGCAGTACTTC
many	TRBJ2-2	TRBV7-3	.	CASRQATGELFF	TGTGCCAGCAGGCAAGCCACCGGGGAGCTGTTTTTT
.	TRBJ2-1	TRBV25-1	.	CASSEFVADSYNEQFF	TGTGCCAGCAGTGAATTCGTGGCAGACTCCTACAATGAGCAGTTCTTC
few	TRBJ2-1	TRBV24-1	TRBD1	CATSDPDRVREQFF	TGTGCCACCAGTGATCCCGACAGGGTTCGTGAGCAGTTCTTC
many	TRBJ2-7	TRBV11-2	TRBD2	CASNSGGLAGYEQYF	TGTGCCAGCAACTCAGGGGGACTAGCTGGCTACGAGCAGTACTTC
many	TRBJ2-2	TRBV29-1	.	CSVLKSVGGSGELFF	TGCAGCGTCCTCAAATCGGTTGGGGGGTCCGGGGAGCTGTTTTTT
.	TRBJ2-7	TRBV9	TRBD2	CVSGSYEQYF	TGTGTCAGCGGGAGCTACGAGCAGTACTTC
.	TRBJ1-2	TRBV12-3/TRBV12-4	.	CASRLQGSRGKSGYAF	TGTGCCAGCAGACTACAGGGCAGCCGAGGTAAATCTGGCTACGCCTTC
.	TRBJ1-2	TRBV24-1	.	CATSDDGVGEGRFDYGYTF	TGTGCCACCAGTGATGACGGTGTGGGGGAGGGCCGGTTTGACTATGGCTACACCTTC
.	TRBJ1-2	TRBV27	TRBD1	CASSSTGEAWSGYTF	TGTGCCAGCAGTTCCACAGGGGAGGCGTGGAGTGGCTACACCTTC
many	TRBJ2-7	TRBV12-3/TRBV12-4	.	CASRNRVGEQYF	TGTGCCAGCAGGAACAGGGTAGGCGAGCAGTACTTC
few	TRBJ1-2	TRBV20-1	TRBD1	CSVNVDRRYGYTF	TGCAGTGTCAATGTGGACAGGCGCTATGGCTACACCTTC
.	TRBJ2-2	TRBV10-1	.	CASSESMGTRTGELFF	TGCGCCAGCAGTGAGTCGATGGGGACCCGCACCGGGGAGCTGTTTTTT
.	TRBJ1-1	TRBV10-3	.	CAINEQGTEAFF	TGTGCCATCAACGAGCAGGGCACTGAAGCTTTCTTT
.	TRBJ2-2	TRBV15	TRBD1	CATSRGTGRNTGELFF	TGTGCCACCAGCAGGGGGACAGGGAGGAACACCGGGGAGCTGTTTTTT
many	TRBJ2-3	TRBV2	.	CASNGQNRIRDTQYF	TGTGCCAGCAACGGGCAGAACCGCATCAGAGATACGCAGTATTTT
many	TRBJ1-5	TRBV15	TRBD1	CATSRKGTGYSNQPQHF	TGTGCCACCAGCAGAAAGGGGACAGGGTATAGCAATCAGCCCCAGCATTTT
.	TRBJ1-3	TRBV29-1	.	CSVPLRNTIYF	TGCAGCGTCCCCCTTAGAAACACCATATATTTT